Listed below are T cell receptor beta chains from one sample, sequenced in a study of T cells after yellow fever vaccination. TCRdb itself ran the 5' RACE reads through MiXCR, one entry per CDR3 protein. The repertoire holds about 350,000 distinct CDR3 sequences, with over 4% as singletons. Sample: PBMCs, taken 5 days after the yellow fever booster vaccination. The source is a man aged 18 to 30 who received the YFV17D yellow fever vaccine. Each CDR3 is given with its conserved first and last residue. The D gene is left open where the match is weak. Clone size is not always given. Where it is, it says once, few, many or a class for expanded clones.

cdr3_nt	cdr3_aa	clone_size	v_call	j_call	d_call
TGTGCCAGCAGTGCTGACTACTCTGGAAACACCATATATTTT	CASSADYSGNTIYF	-	TRBV2	TRBJ1-3	-
TGCAGTGCTTTTGGGGAGGCCAACTACGAGCAGTACTTC	CSAFGEANYEQYF	few	TRBV20-1	TRBJ2-7	-
TGCAGCGTTTCCTTTCGGGACAGCCTTAATGAAAAACTGTTTTTT	CSVSFRDSLNEKLFF	-	TRBV29-1	TRBJ1-4	TRBD1
TGCAGTGCCAGACGGACAGGCGCGAACTCCTATAATTCACCCCTCCACTTT	CSARRTGANSYNSPLHF	many	TRBV20-1	TRBJ1-6	TRBD1
TGTGCCACCAGTGACCACGAAAGGGTGGGAGCTTTCTTT	CATSDHERVGAFF	-	TRBV24-1	TRBJ1-1	-
TGTGCCAGCAGTCCGGGACTAACCTACAATGAGCAGTTCTTC	CASSPGLTYNEQFF	many	TRBV12-3/TRBV12-4	TRBJ2-1	TRBD2
TGTGCCAGCAGCGCTCACAGGGGGGCCGGAGAGACCCAGTACTTC	CASSAHRGAGETQYF	few	TRBV7-2	TRBJ2-5	TRBD1
TGCAGTGCTCCCGGACAGGGCCACACTGAAGCTTTCTTT	CSAPGQGHTEAFF	few	TRBV20-1	TRBJ1-1	TRBD1
TGTGCCAGCAGCTTCGACAGGGAGGAGAGAGGCTACACCTTC	CASSFDREERGYTF	-	TRBV7-9	TRBJ1-2	TRBD1
TGTGCCAGCAGCTACCGGTTGAACGATTCACCCCTCCACTTT	CASSYRLNDSPLHF	-	TRBV7-9	TRBJ1-6	-
TGTGCCAGCAGTGAACCCGTGTATGGCTACACCTTC	CASSEPVYGYTF	-	TRBV25-1	TRBJ1-2	-
TGCAGTGCTTATGGGACGAGCCCATACAATGAGCAGTTCTTC	CSAYGTSPYNEQFF	many	TRBV20-1	TRBJ2-1	-
TGTGCCAGCAGCTTATTGACTAGCGGGATCACAGATACGCAGTATTTT	CASSLLTSGITDTQYF	-	TRBV7-2	TRBJ2-3	TRBD2
TGCAGTGCTGAAAGGTCCACAGATACGCAGTATTTT	CSAERSTDTQYF	many	TRBV20-1	TRBJ2-3	-
TGTGCCAGCAGCTTAGCGCCCCAGGGGCGGGGTGAAAAACTGTTTTTT	CASSLAPQGRGEKLFF	many	TRBV7-2	TRBJ1-4	-
TGTGCCAGCAGCCTTACTAGGACACTCTACAATGAGCAGTTCTTC	CASSLTRTLYNEQFF	few	TRBV6-5	TRBJ2-1	-